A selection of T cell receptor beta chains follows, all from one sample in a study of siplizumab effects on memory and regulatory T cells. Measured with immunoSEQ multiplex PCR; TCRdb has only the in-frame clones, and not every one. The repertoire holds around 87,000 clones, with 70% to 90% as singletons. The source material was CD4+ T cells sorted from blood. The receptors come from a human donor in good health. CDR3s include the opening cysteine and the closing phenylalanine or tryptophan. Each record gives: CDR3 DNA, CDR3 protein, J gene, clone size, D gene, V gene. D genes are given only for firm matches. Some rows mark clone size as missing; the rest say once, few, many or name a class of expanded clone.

TGTGCCAGCAGCTTAGATGTAGTGGGCACTGAAGCTTTCTTT CASSLDVVGTEAFF TRBJ1-1 - - TRBV11-1
TGTGCCAGCAGCTTAGGACAGGGAAGTCAGCCCCAGCATTTT CASSLGQGSQPQHF TRBJ1-5 - TRBD1 TRBV5-6
TGCGCCAGCAGTGGGACGTTCTCCTATAATTCACCCCTCCACTTT CASSGTFSYNSPLHF TRBJ1-6 - - TRBV10-1
TGTGCCAGCAGCTTGGGACAGGCCCGAGGAAGCACTGAAGCTTTCTTT CASSLGQARGSTEAFF TRBJ1-1 - - TRBV5-4
TGTGCCAGCAGGCCCGGGTTATCCTACAATGAGCAGTTCTTC CASRPGLSYNEQFF TRBJ2-1 - - TRBV6-6
TGTGCCAGTAGTGACAACGGGAGTCAGGATACGCAGTATTTT CASSDNGSQDTQYF TRBJ2-3 - - TRBV19
TGTGCCAGCAGCCAAGATGACAAGGTCACCTACGAGCAGTACTTC CASSQDDKVTYEQYF TRBJ2-7 - - TRBV4-2
TGCGCCAGCAGCTTCCAACAGGGTGGGCCCCAGCATTTT CASSFQQGGPQHF TRBJ1-5 - - TRBV5-1
TGCGCCAGCAGCTTGGGAGCCCTAGCGGGAAGCGGTGAGCAGTTCTTC CASSLGALAGSGEQFF TRBJ2-1 - TRBD2 TRBV5-1
TGCAGTGCTCCCGCGCGGAATACGCAGTATTTT CSAPARNTQYF TRBJ2-3 few - TRBV20-1
TGTGCCAGCGGCCAGGCATACGAGCAGTACTTC CASGQAYEQYF TRBJ2-7 once - TRBV2
TGTGCCAGTAGGGGACTACAGGGGGCATATCAGCCCCAGCATTTT CASRGLQGAYQPQHF TRBJ1-5 few TRBD1 TRBV19
TGTGCCAGCAGTTCACATGTTCCCGAGCAGTACTTC CASSSHVPEQYF TRBJ2-7 - - TRBV7-9
TGCAGCGTCCTGACGGGAGCGGGGCTCTACAATGAGCAGTTCTTC CSVLTGAGLYNEQFF TRBJ2-1 - TRBD2 TRBV29-1
TGTGCCAGCAAGTTATGGCAGGGATATTCACCCCTCCACTTT CASKLWQGYSPLHF TRBJ1-6 - - TRBV28
TGTGCCTGGAGTGTACGGCTAGCGGGCACAGATACGCAGTATTTT CAWSVRLAGTDTQYF TRBJ2-3 - TRBD2 TRBV30
TGTGCCAGCAGCCAAGAATTTACGGACTCCTCCTCCTACGAGCAGTACTTC CASSQEFTDSSSYEQYF TRBJ2-7 - - TRBV4-2
TGTGCCAGCGGGACCAGGGGGAAACAGCCCCAGCATTTT CASGTRGKQPQHF TRBJ1-5 - TRBD1 TRBV7-6
TGCGCCAGCAGTGGGGGACTAGCGGGAGGTTACAATGAGCAGTTCTTC CASSGGLAGGYNEQFF TRBJ2-1 - TRBD2 TRBV10-1
TGTGCCAGCAGCTTAACCCGGACAGCGTACCAAGAGACCCAGTACTTC CASSLTRTAYQETQYF TRBJ2-5 - - TRBV7-2
TGTGCCAGCAGCGCGAGCGCGACGGAGACCCAGTACTTC CASSASATETQYF TRBJ2-5 - - TRBV7-2
TGTGCCAGCAGCGGAGGGGTCTACTCCTACAATGAGCAGTTCTTC CASSGGVYSYNEQFF TRBJ2-1 - - TRBV5-6
TGTGCCAGCAGCTTAAACTCCCGGGCGACTAATGAAAAACTGTTTTTT CASSLNSRATNEKLFF TRBJ1-4 - - TRBV7-9
TGTGCCAGTATTGGGGGGAGCCAGGGAATTCAGCCCCAGCATTTT CASIGGSQGIQPQHF TRBJ1-5 - - TRBV19
TGCAGCGTTGAAGATCGAGCGGCCACCACCCAGTACTTC CSVEDRAATTQYF TRBJ2-5 - - TRBV29-1
TGTGCCAGCAGCTCGCGGTCCCGAGAAGCTTTCTTT CASSSRSREAFF TRBJ1-1 - - TRBV7-2
TGCGCCAGCAGCTTAGCGGGAGGTCTCAATGAGCAGTTCTTC CASSLAGGLNEQFF TRBJ2-1 - TRBD2 TRBV5-5
TGCAGCGTCGTGGGACGGATGAACACTGAAGCTTTCTTT CSVVGRMNTEAFF TRBJ1-1 few - TRBV29-1
TGTGCCAGCAGCGCCCCACTAGCGGTCTCTGAGAATGAGCAGTTCTTC CASSAPLAVSENEQFF TRBJ2-1 - TRBD2 TRBV5-5
TGTGCCAGCAGCTTAGTTTCCAGCGGGGAGCTGTTTTTT CASSLVSSGELFF TRBJ2-2 - - TRBV7-8
TGTGCCAGTAGTATGGGAGTTACGGGCACCGGGGAGCTGTTTTTT CASSMGVTGTGELFF TRBJ2-2 - - TRBV19
TGTGCCAGCAGTGAATTTGGTAGGGTTGGGACAGGGGGCCGCGAGCAGTACTTC CASSEFGRVGTGGREQYF TRBJ2-7 - TRBD1 TRBV6-1
TGCAGCGTTGGGACTCATCCAGGATCCTACAATGAGCAGTTCTTC CSVGTHPGSYNEQFF TRBJ2-1 - - TRBV29-1
TGCGCCAGCAGTCAATCCCCCCGGCTAGCGGGGTTAAGCTCCTACAATGAGCAGTTCTTC CASSQSPRLAGLSSYNEQFF TRBJ2-1 once TRBD2 TRBV23-1
TGTGCCAGCAGACCCGCGGGAGAATGGTACAATGAGCAGTTCTTC CASRPAGEWYNEQFF TRBJ2-1 once TRBD2 TRBV28
TGTGCCAGCAGCTTCGGAGGCGGGAGGCACGATGAGCAGTTCTTC CASSFGGGRHDEQFF TRBJ2-1 - TRBD2 TRBV7-9
TGTGCCAGCAGAGGAAGCGGGAGGCCAGAGACCCAGTACTTC CASRGSGRPETQYF TRBJ2-5 - TRBD2 TRBV7-9
TGTGCCTGGAGTCCGGGTGAGGGGAGGCTTAGTGGCTACACCTTC CAWSPGEGRLSGYTF TRBJ1-2 - - TRBV30
TGTGCTAGTGGTTTGGGTCCCAGGGGGGACAATGAGCAGTTCTTC CASGLGPRGDNEQFF TRBJ2-1 - - TRBV12-5
TGCGCCAGCAGCTTGGGCGTGGGGGTCTACGAGCAGTACTTC CASSLGVGVYEQYF TRBJ2-7 - - TRBV5-1
TGTGCCAGCAGCCCACTATCAGATACGCAGTATTTT CASSPLSDTQYF TRBJ2-3 - - TRBV7-9
TGTGCCAGCAGCTTGAGGACTAGCGGGAGTTACGAGCAGTACTTC CASSLRTSGSYEQYF TRBJ2-7 - TRBD2 TRBV7-9
TGTGCCAGCAGAGGGCGGACTAGCCTTCCAGATACGCAGTATTTT CASRGRTSLPDTQYF TRBJ2-3 - TRBD2 TRBV6-1
TGCGCCAGCAGTGAGTTTCAGGGCACAGATACGCAGTATTTT CASSEFQGTDTQYF TRBJ2-3 - - TRBV10-2
TGTGCCAGCAGGCCAACGTTAGACAGCCACGAGCAGTACTTC CASRPTLDSHEQYF TRBJ2-7 - - TRBV5-4
TGTGCCAGCAGCGGACAGAACTATGGCTACACCTTC CASSGQNYGYTF TRBJ1-2 - - TRBV2
TGTGCCAGCAGCCTAGCCAAAAACATTCAGTACTTC CASSLAKNIQYF TRBJ2-4 - - TRBV7-2
TGTGCCAGTACCTCTTCGTCCGGGGGGCGAGGGGCTGAAGCTTTCTTT CASTSSSGGRGAEAFF TRBJ1-1 - - TRBV19
TGTGCCAGCAGCTTGATAGGGACTCCTACTTTCACCGCCGGGGAGCTGTTTTTT CASSLIGTPTFTAGELFF TRBJ2-2 - - TRBV5-8
TGTGCCAGCAGTTGGGTGGGGACGGGCACAGATACGCAGTATTTT CASSWVGTGTDTQYF TRBJ2-3 - - TRBV28
TGTGCCAGCTCACCGGAGGGGGAGGGATCAGCCCAGCATTTT CASSPEGEGSAQHF TRBJ1-5 few - TRBV18
TGTGCCAGCAGCGCCGCCAGGGTTGAAGAAAAACTGTTTTTT CASSAARVEEKLFF TRBJ1-4 - - TRBV6-5
TGTGCCAGCAGCCCGAGCGGGGATACGCAGTATTTT CASSPSGDTQYF TRBJ2-3 - - TRBV7-9
TGTGCCAGTCTAGCGATCAGCTCCTACGAGCAGTACTTC CASLAISSYEQYF TRBJ2-7 - - TRBV2
TGTGCCAGCACCCAAGGACTAGCGGGAGGCTACGAGCAGTACTTC CASTQGLAGGYEQYF TRBJ2-7 once TRBD2 TRBV28
TGTGCCAGCAGTAAGCCTTTCCCCGCGAAGAGCACAGATACGCAGTATTTT CASSKPFPAKSTDTQYF TRBJ2-3 - - TRBV21-1
TGCGCCAGCAGCCAAGCCGGGAACACTGAAGCTTTCTTT CASSQAGNTEAFF TRBJ1-1 - - TRBV4-3